One and the same sample provided the 32 T cell receptor beta chains below, sequenced in a study of blood T cell repertoires in COVID-19. Clones were read by immunoSEQ multiplex PCR, and TCRdb kept only the in-frame ones, dropping some. The sample includes more than 250,000 clones, about nine tenths of them seen just once. Sequencing was carried out using PBMCs or T cells enriched from blood (not recorded which). These receptors were obtained from a woman younger than 35 who had recovered from COVID-19.

The rearrangement links TRBV7-9 to TRBJ2-4; the match to TRBD1 covers 9 bases. This CDR3 is built from 16 residues. J gave up 7 bases and V 5 bases, and 12 bases lay outside the gene matches. In germline, CDR1 is SEHNR, CDR2 FQNEAQ (reference sequence). The CDR3 loop is CASSPTTGGIRNIQYF. CDR3 bases: TGTGCCAGCAGCCCCACGACAGGGGGTATTCGGAACATTCAGTACTTC.

V usage is TRBV29-1 and J usage is TRBJ2-7; TRBD1 might be the D (5 bases). This CDR3 has 13 amino acids. Trimming removed 7 bases at V and 3 bases at J, with 16 bases between. Germline lookup yields CDR1 SQVTM and CDR2 ANQGSEA. The CDR3 sequence is CSGSRALGYEQYF. In nucleotides, the CDR3 is TGCAGCGGGAGCAGGGCCTTGGGCTACGAGCAGTACTTC.

This chain connects TRBV7-9 to TRBJ1-5; D might be TRBD1 (6 bases). Trimming stripped 1 base from V and 5 bases from J, with 15 bases between. This CDR3 is 16 amino acids long. CDR1 and CDR2 (germline): SEHNR, FQNEAQ (reference sequence). The CDR3 DNA reads as TGTGCCAGCAGCTTAGGAGGGGCGGGGGGCGATCAGCCCCAGCATTTT. Translation gives CASSLGGAGGDQPQHF.

V usage is TRBV6-5 and J usage is TRBJ1-6; D might be TRBD1 (5 bases). CDR1 is MNHEY and CDR2 is SVGAGI in the germline V gene. With 2 bases removed from V and 9 bases from J, the gap between germline ends came to 11 bases. This CDR3 is 14 amino acids long. CDR3 loop: CASSYGQGFSPLHF. The CDR3 nucleotides are TGTGCCAGCAGTTACGGGCAGGGATTTTCACCCCTCCACTTT.

V and J are TRBV5-4 and TRBJ1-2; D is undetermined. With 0 bases removed from V and 5 bases from J, the gap between germline ends came to 17 bases. The CDR3 extends over 16 amino acids. Germline V lookup: CDR1 SGHNT, CDR2 YYREEE (reference sequence). CDR3: CASSLANGGLRYGYTF. CDR3 DNA: TGTGCCAGCAGCTTGGCCAATGGAGGGCTGAGGTATGGCTACACCTTC.

The rearrangement uses TRBV2 and TRBJ1-5; 8 nucleotides align to TRBD1. The junction had 4 bases not matched to a gene; V was cut back by 7 bases and J by 11 bases. The germline V gene encodes CDR1 SNHLY and CDR2 FYNNEI. The CDR3 length is 11 residues. The CDR3 region has the DNA TGTGCCAGCATGAGGACAGGGACCCAGCATTTT. Translation gives CASMRTGTQHF.

This clone showed up just once. The genes are TRBV5-6 and TRBJ2-5; tentative D call: TRBD1 (7 bases). The CDR3 is 15 amino acids. V was clipped by 4 bases and J by 5 bases, with 18 bases between them. Germline assignment: CDR1 SGHDT and CDR2 YYEEEE. The chain's CDR3 is CASSRRGHTMETQYF. Here the CDR3 DNA reads TGTGCCAGCAGCCGGAGGGGGCACACCATGGAGACCCAGTACTTC.

V and J are TRBV18 and TRBJ1-1, with TRBD1 matching 10 bases. The junction had 14 bases not matched to a gene; V was cut back by 6 bases and J by 1 base. This CDR3 is 18 amino acids long. Germline V gene sequence: CDR1 KGHSH, CDR2 LQKENI. The CDR3 coding sequence is TGTGCCAGCTCTATAAACCCGGGACAGGGGATTCAGAACACTGAAGCTTTCTTT. Its translation is CASSINPGQGIQNTEAFF.

The rearrangement uses TRBV30 and TRBJ2-5; D gene uncertain. The CDR3 runs 14 residues. The V end was cut by 0 bases, the J end by 4 bases, with 12 bases between. Germline V gives CDR1 GTSNPN, CDR2 SVGIG (reference sequence). The CDR3: CAWSVGDSGETQYF. The CDR3, as DNA: TGTGCCTGGAGTGTGGGCGATTCTGGAGAGACCCAGTACTTC.

The chain has TRBV5-1 and TRBJ2-5, with D tentatively TRBD2 (6 bases). Germline V gives CDR1 SGHRS, CDR2 YFSETQ. The germline V and J ends were trimmed by 0 bases and 1 base, with 10 bases remaining between them. This CDR3 comprises 15 residues. CDR3 region: CASSLAGSGQETQYF. CDR3 sequence (DNA): TGCGCCAGCAGCTTGGCAGGTAGCGGCCAAGAGACCCAGTACTTC.

This chain connects TRBV4-1 to TRBJ2-2, with TRBD1 matching over 8 bases. V trimming: 2 bases; J trimming: 4 bases; junction bases outside the gene matches: 18. The CDR3 is made up of 20 amino acids. Germline V gene sequence: CDR1 MGHRA, CDR2 YSYEKL. CDR3 coding DNA: TGCGCCAGCAGCCAATGCCGGGTTTGCCCCCAGGGGGCAGGCACCGGGGAGCTGTTTTTT. Translation: CASSQCRVCPQGAGTGELFF.

The chain carries TRBV5-4 and TRBJ1-1; D is unresolved. This CDR3 has 12 residues. V was shortened by 1 base and J by 4 bases, with 5 bases between the two germline ends. Germline V gives CDR1 SGHNT, CDR2 YYREEE (reference sequence). The CDR3 reads CASSLRSTEAFF. The CDR3 nucleotides are TGTGCCAGCAGCTTGCGGAGCACTGAAGCTTTCTTT. The whole variable domain, filled in from reference TRBV5-4 and TRBJ1-1, reads ETGVTQSPTHLIKTRGQQVTLRCSSQSGHNTVSWYQQALGQGPQFIFQYYREEENGRGNFPPRFSGLQFPNYSSELNVNALELDDSALYLCASSLRSTEAFFGQGTRLTVV.

This sequence joins TRBV16 and TRBJ1-1; a possible D gene is TRBD1 (5 bases). The CDR3 is 15 residues long. CDR1 and CDR2 (germline): KGHSY, FQNENV. Trimming removed 3 bases from V and 1 base from J, with 12 bases in between. The CDR3 reads CASSHRGHPNTEAFF. The CDR3, as DNA: TGTGCCAGCAGCCATAGAGGACATCCGAACACTGAAGCTTTCTTT.

The chain is built from TRBV6-5 and TRBJ2-1; 9 nucleotides match TRBD2. V was pared by 5 bases and J by 4 bases, with 6 bases of the junction left unmatched. Per the germline V gene, CDR1 is MNHEY and CDR2 is SVGAGI. CDR3 length: 15 amino acids. This CDR3 reads CASSRREGQYNEQFF. In DNA form, the CDR3 reads TGTGCCAGCAGTAGGCGGGAGGGTCAGTACAATGAGCAGTTCTTC.

This CDR3 reads CASSPGLAVNEQFF. CDR3 DNA sequence: TGTGCCAGCAGTCCAGGACTAGCGGTAAATGAGCAGTTCTTC. The V and J genes are TRBV7-3 and TRBJ2-1, with 10 bases lining up with TRBD2. The CDR3 spans 14 residues. Trimming cost V 6 bases and J 7 bases; bases outside gene matches: 6. Germline lookup yields CDR1 SGHTA and CDR2 FQGTGA.

This sequence joins TRBV5-5 and TRBJ2-2; 10 positions match TRBD2. Trimming at V came to 0 bases and at J to 5 bases, leaving 10 bases not matched to a gene. This CDR3 region has 18 residues. Germline V gene lookup returns CDR1 SGHKS and CDR2 YYEKEE (reference sequence). CDR3 protein: CASSLALRASGGTGELFF. CDR3 bases: TGTGCCAGCAGCTTGGCCCTACGGGCTAGCGGGGGTACCGGGGAGCTGTTTTTT.

This chain uses TRBV7-9 with TRBJ1-6; weak D call: TRBD1 (6 bases). V lost 5 bases and J lost 7, with 12 bases in between. The CDR3 extends over 14 amino acids. Germline V gene sequence: CDR1 SEHNR, CDR2 FQNEAQ (reference sequence). CDR3 residues: CASSPQGSNSPLHF. DNA of the CDR3: TGTGCCAGCAGCCCACAGGGAAGCAATTCACCCCTCCACTTT.

This chain joins TRBV28 and TRBJ1-2; TRBD1 matches 9 bases. V shed 3 bases and J 6 bases; nucleotides not matched to a gene: 17. The CDR3 is made up of 18 amino acids. The germline gives CDR1 MDHEN, CDR2 SYDVKM. CDR3 DNA: TGTGCCAGCAGTTTCCCGTACCGGGACAGGGTTCTGATCGATGGCTACACCTTC. This codes for CASSFPYRDRVLIDGYTF.

This clone has more than one count but fewer than ten. The chain carries TRBV6-2 or TRBV6-3 and TRBJ2-3; 9 nucleotides align to TRBD2. Trimming took 4 bases from V and 7 from J; bases not matched to a gene: 15. The CDR3 is made up of 17 amino acids. CDR1 and CDR2 from the germline V gene are MNHEY and SVGEGT. CDR3 sequence (DNA): TGTGCCAGCAGTTGGGGGTGGGGACTAGCTTCCCAGAATACGCAGTATTTT. Translated, it gives CASSWGWGLASQNTQYF.

V gene TRBV19 combines with J gene TRBJ2-3; D is possibly TRBD1 (5 bases). This CDR3 comprises 19 residues. Germline V gene data show CDR1 as LNHDA and CDR2 as SQIVND (reference sequence). The ends were cut back, 6 bases at V and 4 bases at J, with 29 bases in the middle. In DNA, the CDR3 is TGTGCCAGTAGCCCTGACAGTTTACTTCGCTACGAGATCCCAGATACGCAGTATTTT. Encoded protein: CASSPDSLLRYEIPDTQYF.

There are a few counts of this clone. This chain connects TRBV7-9 to TRBJ1-2; tentatively, D is TRBD1 (5 bases). The V gene's germline CDR1 is SEHNR and CDR2 FQNEAQ (reference sequence). The germline V and J ends were trimmed by 7 bases and 2 bases, with 11 bases remaining between them. This CDR3 has 13 residues. The chain's CDR3 is CASTSGGNYGYTF. DNA for the CDR3: TGTGCCAGCACCTCCGGGGGGAACTATGGCTACACCTTC.

The chain employs TRBV6-1 and TRBJ1-4; 7 positions agree with TRBD1. The CDR3 has 16 amino acids. With 2 bases clipped from V and 13 bases from J, the junction kept 16 bases outside the gene matches. Germline V lookup: CDR1 MNHNS, CDR2 SASEGT. DNA for the CDR3: TGTGCCAGCAGTGAACATTGGGGACAGCCCACAAGCGGACTGTTTTTT. Its translation is CASSEHWGQPTSGLFF.

The chain uses TRBV3-1 (or the pseudogene TRBV3-2) and TRBJ1-3; unclear D gene. The CDR3 loop spans 14 amino acids. Germline loops: CDR1 LGHDT, CDR2 YNNKEL (reference sequence). Trimming left V 0 bases short and J 8 bases short, with 11 bases between. CDR3 amino acids: CASSQDTFGDTIYF. DNA of the CDR3: TGTGCCAGCAGCCAAGATACGTTCGGGGACACCATATATTTT.

This chain connects TRBV19 to TRBJ1-2, with D uncertain. Germline loops: CDR1 LNHDA, CDR2 SQIVND (reference sequence). V lost 4 bases and J lost 5, with 14 bases in between. This CDR3 has 14 amino acids. CDR3 sequence (DNA): TGTGCCAGTAGTAGCCTGCTCGGCGGATATGGCTACACCTTC. As protein: CASSSLLGGYGYTF.

This clone was detected only once. The chain is built from TRBV5-4 and TRBJ1-2, with 7 bases that match TRBD1. Germline V CDR1 and CDR2: SGHNT, YYREEE (reference sequence). The length of the CDR3 is 13 residues. The J segment lost 6 bases and the V segment lost 3 bases, leaving 5 bases of the junction unmatched. For the CDR3, the DNA is TGTGCCAGCAGCTCCCCACAGGGGAATGGCTACACCTTC. Translated: CASSSPQGNGYTF. The complete variable domain, with remaining parts taken from reference TRBV5-4 and TRBJ1-2, reads ETGVTQSPTHLIKTRGQQVTLRCSSQSGHNTVSWYQQALGQGPQFIFQYYREEENGRGNFPPRFSGLQFPNYSSELNVNALELDDSALYLCASSSPQGNGYTFGSGTRLTVV.

The rearrangement links TRBV4-1 to TRBJ1-6; 7 bases are a match to TRBD1. The germline gives CDR1 MGHRA, CDR2 YSYEKL. Trimming cost V 1 base and J 14 bases; bases outside gene matches: 14. The CDR3 is 16 residues long. CDR3 in DNA: TGCGCCAGCAGCCAAGGTCAGAGAGGACAGGCGCAAACCCTCCACTTT. Translating it yields CASSQGQRGQAQTLHF.

This chain joins TRBV11-2 and TRBJ2-2, with a weak D call TRBD1 (6 bases). Trimming pared 4 bases from V and 0 bases from J, leaving 12 bases between. The CDR3 consists of 16 residues. Germline loops: CDR1 SGHAT, CDR2 FQNNGV. The CDR3 loop is CASSSRQVANTGELFF. The CDR3 coding sequence is TGTGCCAGCAGCTCCAGACAGGTCGCGAACACCGGGGAGCTGTTTTTT.

The V gene is TRBV20-1, the J gene TRBJ2-7, with D perhaps matching TRBD1 (6 bases). This CDR3 spans 14 amino acids. Trimming cost V 3 bases and J 6 bases, with 18 bases left between them. CDR1 and CDR2 from the germline V gene are DFQATT and SNEGSKA (reference sequence). CDR3 loop: CSASGSRGVSEQYF. CDR3 nucleotide sequence: TGCAGTGCTAGTGGTAGCAGGGGAGTATCCGAGCAGTACTTC.

The rearrangement links TRBV19 to TRBJ2-1; 7 nucleotides agree with TRBD2. The J segment lost 3 bases and the V segment lost 4 bases, leaving 6 bases of the junction unmatched. This CDR3 contains 15 residues. The germline V gene has CDR1 LNHDA and CDR2 SQIVND (reference sequence). The CDR3 loop is CASSNPSGGYNEQFF. The CDR3 coding sequence is TGTGCCAGTAGTAATCCTTCGGGGGGCTACAATGAGCAGTTCTTC.

This chain links TRBV6-1 with TRBJ1-6; TRBD1 aligns across 8 bases. CDR3 length equals 15 residues. Germline CDR1 MNHNS, CDR2 SASEGT. J lost 9 bases, V lost 2 bases, and 6 bases had no gene match. CDR3 in DNA: TGTGCCAGCAGTGAATCGACAGGGGAAACTTCACCCCTCCACTTT. Protein sequence: CASSESTGETSPLHF.

The J gene is TRBJ2-3, the V gene TRBV7-9, with D unclear. The CDR3 spans 13 residues. The germline CDR1 and CDR2 sequences are SEHNR and FQNEAQ (reference sequence). Trimming stripped 2 bases from V and 6 bases from J, with 9 bases between. The chain's CDR3 is CASSLSLSDTQYF. The DNA of the CDR3 is TGTGCCAGCAGCTTATCCCTGTCCGATACGCAGTATTTT.

This chain links TRBV5-1 with TRBJ2-2; D is perhaps TRBD2 (7 bases). The V end lost 1 base, the J end lost 7 bases, and 17 bases lay between the germline ends. This CDR3 comprises 16 residues. Germline V gene lookup returns CDR1 SGHRS and CDR2 YFSETQ. The CDR3 here is CASSLSTGGDFGELFF. The CDR3 coding sequence is TGCGCCAGCAGCTTGTCAACGGGGGGCGATTTCGGGGAGCTGTTTTTT.